These T cell receptor beta chains were read from a single sample in a study of T-cell reconstitution after alpha-beta-depleted transplantation in children. TCRdb re-called the PCR reads through MiXCR, storing one row per CDR3 protein. The table lists 700,000 to 950,000 distinct CDR3 sequences, roughly 15% of them singletons. The specimen was PBMCs, mostly from graft donor cells, collected 360 days after TCRalphabeta/CD19-depleted stem cell transplant. Receptors were obtained from a male patient younger than 18 who had a stem cell transplant for acute lymphoblastic leukemia, so the T cells may come from the graft donor. The CDR3 runs from the conserved cysteine through the conserved F or W. A D gene is named only where the DNA matches it firmly. Size values are once, few and many counts, or a class for expanded clones, and some rows have none.

d_call	v_call	clone_size	j_call	cdr3_nt	cdr3_aa
.	TRBV6-4	.	TRBJ2-7	TGTGCCAGCAGTACCCCGGGGAGTGATGTCTACGAGCAGTACTTC	CASSTPGSDVYEQYF
.	TRBV9	few	TRBJ2-6	TGTGCCAGCAGCGTTACGAGCTCTGGGGCCAACGTCCTGACTTTC	CASSVTSSGANVLTF
.	TRBV5-1	many	TRBJ2-1	TGCGCCAGCAGCTTGGGGAGCTCCTACAATGAGCAGTTCTTC	CASSLGSSYNEQFF
.	TRBV5-4	.	TRBJ2-3	TGTGCCAGCAGCCACCGGGGCAAAGATACGCAGTATTTT	CASSHRGKDTQYF
TRBD1	TRBV5-8	many	TRBJ1-1	TGTGCCAGCAGCTGGGGACAGGGTCGTGCTTTCTTT	CASSWGQGRAFF
.	TRBV5-1	few	TRBJ2-5	TGCGCCAGCAGACGGGAGATGCAAGAGACCCAGTACTTC	CASRREMQETQYF
.	TRBV5-1	few	TRBJ1-1	TGCGCCAGCACCGGGGATACTGAAGCTTTCTTT	CASTGDTEAFF
.	TRBV30	once	TRBJ2-7	TGTGCCTGGTCGACAGTCCGCAGCGAGCAGTACTTC	CAWSTVRSEQYF
TRBD2	TRBV11-2	many	TRBJ2-1	TGTGCCAGCAGCTCGCTAAGGACTAGCGGGAGGGCCAAGGGAGAGCAGTTCTTC	CASSSLRTSGRAKGEQFF
.	TRBV12-3/TRBV12-4	few	TRBJ2-5	TGTGCCAGCAGCCAGACAGGTCCCTCAGAGACCCAGTACTTC	CASSQTGPSETQYF
TRBD2	TRBV7-6	many	TRBJ2-7	TGTGCCAGCAGCTTCAGCGGGAGAGGGTCCTACGAGCAGTACTTC	CASSFSGRGSYEQYF
.	TRBV15	.	TRBJ2-3	TGTGCCACCAGCAGAGATCCAGGGGCAGATACGCAGTATTTT	CATSRDPGADTQYF
.	TRBV5-5	few	TRBJ2-1	TGTGCCAGCACCCGGACCACCTACAATGAGCAGTTCTTC	CASTRTTYNEQFF
.	TRBV20-1	.	TRBJ2-7	TGCAGTGCCGCCGAGTGGGGCACCTACGAGCAGTACTTC	CSAAEWGTYEQYF
.	TRBV12-3/TRBV12-4	.	TRBJ2-7	TGTGCCAGCGGGGAAGTAGAAGGCTCGCAGCAGTACTTC	CASGEVEGSQQYF
TRBD1	TRBV4-1	.	TRBJ1-5	TGCGCCAGCAGCCAAGCGGACAGGGGGTTCAATCAGCCCCAGCATTTT	CASSQADRGFNQPQHF
.	TRBV12-3/TRBV12-4	.	TRBJ2-5	TGTGCCAGCCAGAACCAGGGGCGGGAGACCCAGTACTTC	CASQNQGRETQYF
.	TRBV7-9	few	TRBJ2-3	TGTGCCAGCAGCCCCCGTCTTGCGGGTCCGGCAGATACGCAGTATTTT	CASSPRLAGPADTQYF
TRBD2	TRBV9	few	TRBJ2-3	TGTGCCAGCACCCAGTCCGGGAGGACAGATACGCAGTATTTT	CASTQSGRTDTQYF
.	TRBV14	.	TRBJ2-2	TGTGCCAGCAGCCGAACAGGGCCGGGCACCGGGGAGCTGTTTTTT	CASSRTGPGTGELFF
.	TRBV20-1	.	TRBJ2-2	TGCAGTGCTATACCCGGGGGTATCGGGGAGCTGTTTTTT	CSAIPGGIGELFF
TRBD1	TRBV10-3	.	TRBJ1-2	TGTGCCATCAGTCCGAGGGACAGAACGGACTATGGCTACACCTTC	CAISPRDRTDYGYTF
TRBD1	TRBV20-1	.	TRBJ1-4	TGCAGTGCTACCCGGGACAGTAATGAAAAACTGTTTTTT	CSATRDSNEKLFF
TRBD2	TRBV3-1	.	TRBJ2-7	TGTGCCAGTCGTTATAGCGGGAGTTCCTACGAGCAGTACTTC	CASRYSGSSYEQYF
.	TRBV20-1	.	TRBJ2-1	TGCAGTGCTAGTAAGGACTACAATGAGCAGTTCTTC	CSASKDYNEQFF
.	TRBV20-1	few	TRBJ2-7	TGCAGTGCCCTTACAGGGAGCAGCTCCTACGAGCAGTACTTC	CSALTGSSSYEQYF
TRBD1	TRBV19	.	TRBJ2-6	TGTGCCAGTAGGCGGACAGGCCACTCTGGGGCCAACGTCCTGACTTTC	CASRRTGHSGANVLTF
TRBD2	TRBV2	.	TRBJ2-1	TGTGCCAGCAGTGCTGCGGGAGGGCGGGATGAGCAGTTCTTC	CASSAAGGRDEQFF
TRBD2	TRBV13	.	TRBJ2-7	TGTGCCAGCACCCCTCCCGGGAGGTACGAGCAGTACTTC	CASTPPGRYEQYF
TRBD2	TRBV20-1	few	TRBJ2-3	TGCAGTGCTTGGCGGACTAGCGGCACAGATACGCAGTATTTT	CSAWRTSGTDTQYF
.	TRBV5-1	.	TRBJ1-1	TGCGCCAGCAGCCTCGGTACAGGGTCCGGCACTGAAGCTTTCTTT	CASSLGTGSGTEAFF
.	TRBV27	.	TRBJ2-7	TGTGCCAGCTTAGGAGGGCCCTACGAGCAGTACTTC	CASLGGPYEQYF
.	TRBV5-1	.	TRBJ2-3	TGCGCCAGCAGCTCCACCCTGAGGGATACGCAGTATTTT	CASSSTLRDTQYF
.	TRBV5-1	.	TRBJ2-2	TGCGCCAGCCACCTCGACCGCGGAAACACCGGGGAGCTGTTTTTT	CASHLDRGNTGELFF
.	TRBV29-1	.	TRBJ2-1	TGCAGCGTTGAAGATCGGCGGACCCAGATCTACAATGAGCAGTTCTTC	CSVEDRRTQIYNEQFF
.	TRBV7-9	.	TRBJ2-5	TGTGCCAGCAGCTTCCAGCGGAACCGGGAGACCCAGTACTTC	CASSFQRNRETQYF
TRBD2	TRBV27	.	TRBJ2-2	TGTGCCAGCAGTGCGCGCAAGACTAGCGGGAGGATAAATGGGGAGCTGTTTTTT	CASSARKTSGRINGELFF
.	TRBV12-3/TRBV12-4	few	TRBJ2-2	TGTGCCAGCACCTGGGGAGCCGCGAACACCGGGGAGCTGTTTTTT	CASTWGAANTGELFF
TRBD1	TRBV2	.	TRBJ1-2	TGTGCCAGCAGTGTAACAACAGGGGTAGGGTATGGCTACACCTTC	CASSVTTGVGYGYTF
TRBD1	TRBV29-1	.	TRBJ2-3	TGCAGCGCCCTGGGGGACAGTCTCACAGATACGCAGTATTTT	CSALGDSLTDTQYF
TRBD1	TRBV6-2/TRBV6-3	.	TRBJ2-2	TGTGCCAGCAGCATCTTGGACAGGGGGCTGGACGGGGCGAGCACCGGGGAGCTGTTTTTT	CASSILDRGLDGASTGELFF
TRBD2	TRBV29-1	.	TRBJ2-5	TGCAGCGTTTGGACTAGCTCGGAGACCCAGTACTTC	CSVWTSSETQYF
.	TRBV5-1	many	TRBJ1-4	TGCGCCAGCAGCTCAAGGACTGAAGATGAAAAACTGTTTTTT	CASSSRTEDEKLFF
.	TRBV4-1	few	TRBJ2-7	TGCGCCAGCAGCCTTTGGATAGCTTCGAGCTACGAGCAGTACTTC	CASSLWIASSYEQYF
.	TRBV11-2	.	TRBJ2-1	TGTGCCAGCAGCTCCGGGACACTTTACAATGAGCAGTTCTTC	CASSSGTLYNEQFF
TRBD2	TRBV20-1	.	TRBJ2-1	TGCAGTGCTAGAGCGGCTAGCGGGAGGGCAATAGGCAATGAGCAGTTCTTC	CSARAASGRAIGNEQFF
.	TRBV6-1	.	TRBJ1-2	TGTGCCAGCAGCGAGAGTGGCTACACCTTC	CASSESGYTF
TRBD2	TRBV3-1	.	TRBJ2-3	TGTGCCAGCAGCCACCCTGCACTAGCGGGAGCTTCAGATACGCAGTATTTT	CASSHPALAGASDTQYF
.	TRBV15	few	TRBJ2-7	TGTGCCACCACGGGGGAGCAGTACTTC	CATTGEQYF
TRBD2	TRBV7-9	.	TRBJ2-7	TGTGCCAGCAGCTCCCCTTTGGGACTAGCTTCCTACGAGCAGTACTTC	CASSSPLGLASYEQYF
TRBD2	TRBV10-3	many	TRBJ2-1	TGTGCCGTCTGGGGACTAGAGGGCAATGAGCAGTTCTTC	CAVWGLEGNEQFF
.	TRBV19	few	TRBJ2-1	TGTGCCAGTAAGCTACCAGGGGATGAGCAGTTCTTC	CASKLPGDEQFF
.	TRBV7-9	few	TRBJ2-7	TGTGCCAGCAGCTTAGAAGGGTCAGGGGCCTACGAGCAGTACTTC	CASSLEGSGAYEQYF
.	TRBV10-3	once	TRBJ2-7	TGTGCCATCAGTGAGTCGCGGGGAAGGGGCACCTACGAGCAGTACTTC	CAISESRGRGTYEQYF